What follows is one T cell receptor beta chain and its context. Its antigen remains unidentified. A multiplex PCR was run with 60 Vbeta primers and 13 Jbeta primers. Profiling relied on immunoSEQ multiplex PCR, and the TCRdb table lists in-frame clones only, not all of them. The data hold roughly 150,000 clones, with roughly 79% observed a single time. The data were taken from a study of cytomegalovirus exposure and HLA in healthy donors. There are 15 residues in the CDR3. Germline V lookup: CDR1 MNHEY, CDR2 SVGAGI. The V and J ends lost 4 bases and 2 bases respectively, with 13 bases between them. Study-level points and caveats: Later analysis demonstrated an association between a missense DCLRE1C variant and TCR beta V- and J-gene trimming. TCR beta V segments were, for the most part, productive about 87% or about 30% of the time in an earlier analysis. Later examination showed HLA-associated TCR beta chains had greater clonal expansion than equally common others.

Input material: PBMCs. J is TRBJ2-3 and V is TRBV6-5; TRBD1 might be the D (5 bases). This TCR was recovered from a man aged 18 to 29 in good health and CMV-seropositive. CDR3 protein: CASSWAAGNTDTQYF. In nucleotides, the CDR3 is TGTGCCAGCAGTTGGGCGGCAGGGAACACAGATACGCAGTATTTT.